Presented here are 18 T cell receptor beta chains from one specimen sequenced in a study of shared clonotypes between healthy human individuals. Generated by immunoSEQ multiplex PCR, the TCRdb table keeps only in-frame clones and is missing some. The data show around 2.5 million clones, approximately 94% seen once. Sequenced sample: naive CD4+ T cells from PBMCs. The subset here: CD45RA+ positively selected. The receptors originated from a man aged 18 to 30 in good health. Some clones in this sample may be carry-over from other donors' samples.

This chain connects TRBV7-9 to TRBJ2-1, with D perhaps TRBD2 (5 bases). This CDR3 has 14 amino acids. V lost 1 base to trimming and J lost 10 bases, with 14 bases between them. Germline V CDR1 and CDR2: SEHNR, FQNEAQ (reference sequence). The CDR3 sequence: CASSLEKGVGEQFF. In nucleotides, the CDR3 is TGTGCCAGCAGCTTAGAAAAGGGAGTGGGAGAGCAGTTCTTC.

This clone was counted once. In nucleotides, the CDR3 is TGCGCCAGCAGCCAAGATCTGGGGGGAGGCACATACAATGAGCAGTTCTTC. This sequence encodes CASSQDLGGGTYNEQFF. J is TRBJ2-1 and V is TRBV4-1; tentatively, D is TRBD2 (6 bases). Trimming removed 0 bases at V and 4 bases at J, with 16 bases between. There are 17 residues in the CDR3. Per the germline V gene, CDR1 is MGHRA and CDR2 is YSYEKL.

Worth noting for this clone: Other nucleotide sequences from this sample produce the same CDR3. This chain joins TRBV28 and TRBJ2-2; 10 bases agree with TRBD2. Trimming removed 4 bases from V and 2 bases from J; junction bases left unmatched: 1. The CDR3 extends over 15 amino acids. The germline V gene has CDR1 MDHEN and CDR2 SYDVKM. The CDR3 sequence is CASSWTSGNTGELFF. CDR3 DNA: TGTGCCAGCAGTTGGACTAGCGGAAACACCGGGGAGCTGTTTTTT.

Worth noting for this clone: The same CDR3 can be traced to other DNA sequences in this sample. The V call is TRBV7-2, the J call TRBJ2-1; D remains ambiguous. Germline CDR1 is SGHTA and CDR2 is FQGNSA. V was shortened by 1 base and J by 0 bases, with 7 bases between the two germline ends. CDR3 length equals 15 residues. CDR3 sequence: CASSLGWSSYNEQFF. CDR3 coding DNA: TGTGCCAGCAGCTTAGGGTGGAGCTCCTACAATGAGCAGTTCTTC.

As regards this clone: The same CDR3 also results from other DNA sequences found in this sample. The chain uses TRBV7-8 and TRBJ2-5; 12 bases line up with TRBD2. Germline V gene data show CDR1 as SGHVS and CDR2 as FQNEAQ. This CDR3 is built from 15 residues. The V segment lost 1 base and the J segment 4 bases; nucleotides outside the gene matches: 1. CDR3 sequence: CASSLGLAGAETQYF. The CDR3 nucleotides are TGTGCCAGCAGCTTAGGACTAGCGGGAGCAGAGACCCAGTACTTC.

The chain recombines TRBV5-5 with TRBJ2-2, with 10 bases matching TRBD2. The CDR3 contains 17 residues. CDR1 and CDR2 (germline): SGHKS, YYEKEE (reference sequence). V dropped 4 bases and J dropped 2; count of bases not matched to a gene: 8. CDR3 in DNA: TGTGCCAGCAGCGCCCCAGCGGGAGGGAGCAACACCGGGGAGCTGTTTTTT. As protein: CASSAPAGGSNTGELFF.

The J gene is TRBJ2-1, the V gene TRBV18; 7 bases are shared with TRBD1. The CDR3 has 17 amino acids. V shed 0 bases and J 3 bases; nucleotides not matched to a gene: 8. The V gene's germline CDR1 is KGHSH and CDR2 LQKENI. CDR3 in amino acids: CASSPPLGQSFYNEQFF. The CDR3 DNA reads as TGTGCCAGCTCACCACCCTTGGGACAGTCTTTCTACAATGAGCAGTTCTTC.

The rearrangement links TRBV7-9 to TRBJ2-1, with TRBD1 matching over 7 bases. J gave up 5 bases and V 5 bases, and 9 bases lay outside the gene matches. CDR3 length: 15 residues. In germline, CDR1 is SEHNR, CDR2 FQNEAQ (reference sequence). This CDR3 is CASSPLTGTDNEQFF. Here the CDR3 DNA reads TGTGCCAGCAGCCCCCTTACCGGGACAGACAATGAGCAGTTCTTC.

Comment on this clone: The same CDR3 arises from other DNA sequences in this sample as well. V usage is TRBV28 and J usage is TRBJ1-2; tentatively, D is TRBD1 (6 bases). CDR3 size: 13 residues. V lost 5 bases and J lost 4, with 11 bases in between. Per germline, CDR1 MDHEN and CDR2 SYDVKM. CDR3 loop: CASSRRGVYGYTF. In DNA, the CDR3 is TGTGCCAGCAGTCGCAGGGGTGTCTATGGCTACACCTTC.

The V gene is TRBV7-2, the J gene TRBJ1-5; 7 bases match TRBD1. This CDR3 spans 17 amino acids. With 5 bases clipped from V and 2 bases from J, the junction kept 12 bases outside the gene matches. From germline, CDR1 is SGHTA and CDR2 FQGNSA. The CDR3 coding sequence is TGTGCCAGCAGCCCCCGACAGGGAATGGGGGGCAATCAGCCCCAGCATTTT. Its protein is CASSPRQGMGGNQPQHF.

The chain couples TRBV6-5 to TRBJ1-4; 8 bases fit TRBD1. This CDR3 has 14 residues. J was trimmed by 8 bases and V by 4 bases; bases with no gene match: 6. The germline gives CDR1 MNHEY, CDR2 SVGAGI. CDR3 sequence reads: CASSSAGGHEKLFF. CDR3 nucleotides: TGTGCCAGCAGTTCTGCAGGGGGCCACGAAAAACTGTTTTTT.

This clone was detected only a few times. The chain's CDR3 is CASSLAGIGELFF. CDR3 DNA sequence: TGCGCCAGCAGCTTGGCGGGGATCGGGGAGCTGTTTTTT. The rearrangement links TRBV5-1 to TRBJ2-2; TRBD2 is a possible D gene (5 bases). The germline V gene has CDR1 SGHRS and CDR2 YFSETQ. CDR3 length: 13 amino acids. Deletions cut 0 bases from V and 7 bases from J, with 7 bases between.

Here the CDR3 DNA reads TGTGCCAGCAGCATGGGACTAGCGGGAGGTGACACCGGGGAGCTGTTTTTT. Protein sequence: CASSMGLAGGDTGELFF. This chain links TRBV9 with TRBJ2-2; 15 bases fit TRBD2. CDR3 length: 17 amino acids. Germline V gene data show CDR1 as SGDLS and CDR2 as YYNGEE. The V segment lost 4 bases and the J segment 3 bases; nucleotides outside the gene matches: 4.

The chain links TRBV10-1 to TRBJ1-1, with TRBD1 matching over 10 bases. V dropped 4 bases and J dropped 4; count of bases not matched to a gene: 6. The CDR3 extends over 15 amino acids. CDR1 and CDR2 (germline): WNHNN, SYGVQD (reference sequence). The CDR3 nucleotides are TGCGCCAGCAGTGGGGGAAGGACAGGGGGCACTGAAGCTTTCTTT. Translation gives CASSGGRTGGTEAFF.

V and J are TRBV7-8 and TRBJ1-3, with 9 bases aligning to TRBD1. J lost 7 bases, V lost 4 bases, and 5 bases had no gene match. Per germline, CDR1 SGHVS and CDR2 FQNEAQ. CDR3 length equals 14 residues. The CDR3 nucleotides are TGTGCCAGCAGCTCCGACAGGGGGGTCAACACCATATATTTT. Its translation: CASSSDRGVNTIYF. The variable domain in full, completed from reference TRBV7-8 and TRBJ1-3, reads GAGVSQSPRYKVAKRGQDVALRCDPISGHVSLFWYQQALGQGPEFLTYFQNEAQLDKSGLPSDRFFAERPEGSVSTLKIQRTQQEDSAVYLCASSSDRGVNTIYFGEGSWLTVV.

The chain has TRBV19 and TRBJ2-7, with a tentative D call TRBD2 (6 bases). This CDR3 spans 15 amino acids. The germline CDR1 and CDR2 sequences are LNHDA and SQIVND (reference sequence). Trimming took 3 bases from V and 5 from J, leaving 17 bases between them. The CDR3: CASSILEAGTHEQYF. The CDR3 DNA follows: TGTGCCAGTAGTATTTTGGAAGCGGGTACCCACGAGCAGTACTTC. Drawing the rest from reference TRBV19 and TRBJ2-7, the complete variable domain is DGGITQSPKYLFRKEGQNVTLSCEQNLNHDAMYWYRQDPGQGLRLIYYSQIVNDFQKGDIAEGYSVSREKKESFPLTVTSAQKNPTAFYLCASSILEAGTHEQYFGPGTRLTVT.

The rearrangement links TRBV25-1 to TRBJ2-7; 13 nucleotides line up with TRBD2. The CDR3 is made up of 16 amino acids. V gave up 6 bases and J gave up 4 bases; unmatched junction bases: 9. The V gene's germline CDR1 is MGHDK and CDR2 SYGVNS. DNA for the CDR3: TGTGCCAGCAGCCGGACTCGGACTAGCGGGAGTTACGAGCAGTACTTC. Protein product: CASSRTRTSGSYEQYF.

The rearrangement uses TRBV28 and TRBJ2-3; D remains unclear. CDR3 length equals 16 residues. V was pared by 5 bases and J by 5 bases, with 20 bases between. Germline V gene lookup returns CDR1 MDHEN and CDR2 SYDVKM. CDR3 sequence reads: CASSQPSALDIDTQYF. CDR3 nucleotides: TGTGCCAGCAGTCAACCCTCCGCTCTGGATATAGATACGCAGTATTTT. The complete variable domain, with remaining parts taken from reference TRBV28 and TRBJ2-3, reads DVKVTQSSRYLVKRTGEKVFLECVQDMDHENMFWYRQDPGLGLRLIYFSYDVKMKEKGDIPEGYSVSREKKERFSLILESASTNQTSMYLCASSQPSALDIDTQYFGPGTRLTVL.